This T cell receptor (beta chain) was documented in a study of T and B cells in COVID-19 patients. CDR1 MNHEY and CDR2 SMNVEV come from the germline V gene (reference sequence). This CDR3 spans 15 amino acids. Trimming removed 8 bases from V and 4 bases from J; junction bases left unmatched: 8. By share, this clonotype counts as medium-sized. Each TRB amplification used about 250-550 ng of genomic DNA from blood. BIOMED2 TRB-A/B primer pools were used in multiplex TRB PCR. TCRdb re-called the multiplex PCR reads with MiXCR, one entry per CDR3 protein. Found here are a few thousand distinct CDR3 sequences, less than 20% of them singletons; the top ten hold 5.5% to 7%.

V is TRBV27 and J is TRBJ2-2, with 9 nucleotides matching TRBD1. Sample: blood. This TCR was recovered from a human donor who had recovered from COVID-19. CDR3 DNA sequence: TGTGCCAGCGGGGACAGGGACGCGGTCACCGGGGAGCTGTTTTTT. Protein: CASGDRDAVTGELFF.